A single sample is the source of the 3 T cell receptor beta chains below, sequenced in a study of regulatory T cells in long-lasting Graves disease. Investigators prepared the TCR beta libraries by applying iRepertoire HTBI primers and Arm-PCR of CDR3 regions. TCRdb passed the multiplex PCR reads through MiXCR, listing each CDR3 protein once. The sample contains about 530,000 distinct CDR3 sequences, roughly 16% of which appear only once. Indicated time point: newly diagnosed GD, antithyroid drugs for less than 3 months. Generation of the TCR library employed RNA extracted from PBMCs. The sample was also linked to a second study, of T cells in Graves' hyperthyroidism and ophthalmopathy.

The source material was peripheral blood mononuclear cells (PBMCs), sampled at new diagnosis, from a patient treated with antithyroid drugs. The origin of the receptors is a woman aged 35-60 years with Graves disease.

This clonotype was counted many times. J is TRBJ2-7 and V is TRBV7-2, with TRBD2 as a possible D gene (5 bases). V lost 6 bases and J 1 base, leaving 10 bases between the germline ends. Germline V gene lookup returns CDR1 SGHTA and CDR2 FQGNSA. The CDR3 sequence is 13 residues long. The DNA of the CDR3 is TGTGCCAGCAGGAGGCCGGGGTCCTACGAGCAGTACTTC. This codes for CASRRPGSYEQYF.

This clonotype was seen a few times. The chain recombines TRBV18 with TRBJ2-1; D ambiguous. Between the trimmed V and J ends, which lost 1 base and 9 bases, there was a span of 13 bases. Germline CDR1 is KGHSH and CDR2 is LQKENI. CDR3 length: 14 amino acids. The CDR3 nucleotides read TGTGCCAGCTCACCACAAGGGTTTGAGGTTGAGCAGTTCTTC. It codes for CASSPQGFEVEQFF.

This clonotype was recorded many times. The V gene is TRBV5-1, the J gene TRBJ2-5; D uncertain. V lost 4 bases, J lost 4 bases, and 17 bases lay in between. The V gene's germline CDR1 is SGHRS and CDR2 YFSETQ. CDR3 length equals 15 residues. CDR3 nucleotide sequence: TGCGCCAGCAGCCCGACTCAAGCCTCGCCAGAGACCCAGTACTTC. Amino acids: CASSPTQASPETQYF.